Described below is a single T cell receptor beta chain sequence and its context. As the library was built, unique molecular identifiers were attached to individual cDNA molecules. TCRdb passed the RACE reads through MiXCR, listing each CDR3 protein once. The sample lists 30,000 to 35,000 distinct CDR3 sequences, less than 6% occurring once. This sample is part of a study of human T cells and chemical hapten exposure. In germline, CDR1 is LGHDT, CDR2 YNNKEL (reference sequence). V lost 4 bases and J lost 7, with 13 bases in between. CDR3 length: 13 residues. Documented time point: healthy volunteer bleed at 6 weeks. Total RNA was isolated from unfractionated whole blood.

The chain joins TRBV3-1 to TRBJ1-1; a weak D match, TRBD1 (5 bases). The clonotype originates from a human donor in good health. Some clones in this sample may be carry-over from other donors' samples. Material: whole blood. The CDR3 here is CASSPSKGVEAFF. The CDR3 region has the DNA TGTGCCAGCAGCCCTAGTAAAGGGGTTGAAGCTTTCTTT.